This entry lists 19 T cell receptor beta chains sequenced from one sample in a study of blood T cell repertoires in COVID-19. Using immunoSEQ multiplex PCR, the repertoire was profiled, and TCRdb retains in-frame clones only, with some absent. The sample shows 310,000 or so clones, roughly 90% of them seen only once. Sequencing was carried out using PBMCs or T cells enriched from blood (not recorded which). The receptors derive from a woman aged 18-30 years with acute COVID-19.

This sequence joins TRBV19 and TRBJ2-7; a possible D gene is TRBD2 (5 bases). The CDR3 contains 15 residues. With 3 bases removed from V and 1 base from J, the gap between germline ends came to 13 bases. Germline V gene sequence: CDR1 LNHDA, CDR2 SQIVND (reference sequence). The CDR3 DNA is TGTGCCAGTAGTATCCAGGACCCGGGGTCCTACGAGCAGTACTTC. Its protein product is CASSIQDPGSYEQYF.

This sequence joins TRBV30 and TRBJ1-4; maybe TRBD1 (5 bases). V was trimmed by 3 bases and J by 8 bases, leaving 13 bases between them. The germline V gene encodes CDR1 GTSNPN and CDR2 SVGIG (reference sequence). The CDR3 runs 13 residues. This CDR3 reads CAWREGGGEKLFF. CDR3 nucleotides: TGTGCCTGGAGGGAGGGTGGGGGAGAAAAACTGTTTTTT.

The V and J genes are TRBV28 and TRBJ1-5; D is possibly TRBD1 (5 bases). The CDR3 is made up of 14 amino acids. The V end was cut by 5 bases, the J end by 1 base, with 9 bases between. Germline-derived CDR1 and CDR2 are MDHEN and SYDVKM. The CDR3 DNA sequence: TGTGCCAGCAGTGTCGGGGGAAGCAATCAGCCCCAGCATTTT. Protein product: CASSVGGSNQPQHF.

V usage is TRBV19 and J usage is TRBJ2-7, with D perhaps TRBD2 (6 bases). In germline, CDR1 is LNHDA, CDR2 SQIVND (reference sequence). The V gene lost 5 bases and the J gene lost 0 bases, with 14 bases spanning the gap. The CDR3 sequence is 15 residues long. The CDR3 here is CASSVWGESSYEQYF. CDR3 sequence (DNA): TGTGCCAGTAGTGTTTGGGGGGAGAGCTCCTACGAGCAGTACTTC.

This sequence joins TRBV11-1 and TRBJ2-3, with TRBD1 identical over 7 bases. V dropped 5 bases and J dropped 4; count of bases not matched to a gene: 6. Germline CDR1 and CDR2: SGHAT and FQDESV (reference sequence). The CDR3 runs 14 residues. Here the CDR3 reads CASSARQGPDTQYF. The CDR3 nucleotides are TGTGCCAGCAGCGCCCGACAGGGCCCAGATACGCAGTATTTT.

The chain employs TRBV6-5 and TRBJ2-1; D might be TRBD2 (6 bases). CDR1 and CDR2 (germline): MNHEY, SVGAGI. This CDR3 region has 14 residues. The V end was cut by 8 bases, the J end by 7 bases, with 18 bases between. The CDR3 nucleotides are TGTGCCAGCCGAGGCGTGCTAGCGAGGAATGAGCAGTTCTTC. This gives the protein CASRGVLARNEQFF.

About this clone: The same CDR3 can be traced to other DNA sequences in this sample. This chain connects TRBV28 to TRBJ2-7; D is perhaps TRBD1 (6 bases). Germline V gene lookup returns CDR1 MDHEN and CDR2 SYDVKM. The V and J ends lost 5 bases and 0 bases respectively, with 11 bases between them. The CDR3 totals 14 residues. In DNA form, the CDR3 reads TGTGCCAGCAGTCTATTAGGGGGCTCCTACGAGCAGTACTTC. The encoded protein is CASSLLGGSYEQYF.

This rearrangement joins TRBV29-1 to TRBJ2-7; TRBD1 matches at 10 bases. The CDR3 has 15 amino acids. Germline values: CDR1 SQVTM, CDR2 ANQGSEA. J was trimmed by 2 bases and V by 4 bases; bases with no gene match: 8. DNA of the CDR3: TGCAGCGTTGGAGACAGGGGGCGTTCGACCTACGAGCAGTACTTC. Translating gives CSVGDRGRSTYEQYF.

The chain uses TRBV19 and TRBJ2-5; D is ambiguous. Trimming shortened V by 5 bases and J by 3 bases, and 7 bases separated the two germline ends. The germline V gene has CDR1 LNHDA and CDR2 SQIVND (reference sequence). This CDR3 is 12 amino acids long. The CDR3: CASSYREETQYF. The DNA for the CDR3 is TGTGCCAGTAGTTACAGAGAAGAGACCCAGTACTTC. The variable domain in full, with the rest retrieved from reference TRBV19 and TRBJ2-5, is DGGITQSPKYLFRKEGQNVTLSCEQNLNHDAMYWYRQDPGQGLRLIYYSQIVNDFQKGDIAEGYSVSREKKESFPLTVTSAQKNPTAFYLCASSYREETQYFGPGTRLLVL.

The rearrangement uses TRBV28 and TRBJ1-5, with a tentative D call TRBD1 (6 bases). The V end was cut by 3 bases, the J end by 2 bases, with 11 bases between. This CDR3 is built from 15 residues. CDR1 is MDHEN and CDR2 is SYDVKM in the germline V gene. The CDR3 region is CASSFRPGGNQPQHF. CDR3 nucleotides: TGTGCCAGCAGTTTCCGACCAGGGGGCAATCAGCCCCAGCATTTT.

The chain carries TRBV27 and TRBJ2-1, with TRBD1 matching over 12 bases. CDR1 is MNHEY, CDR2 SMNVEV, per germline (reference sequence). Trimming at V came to 2 bases and at J to 10 bases, leaving 6 bases not matched to a gene. This CDR3 has 15 residues. The CDR3 region is CASSLRDRGQREQFF. The CDR3 DNA is TGTGCCAGCAGTTTACGGGACAGGGGGCAACGAGAGCAGTTCTTC.

In its sample, this clone was seen once. The DNA for the CDR3 is TGTGCCAGCAGCCCGGGAGCTGCGGGACCGGGGGGGGCCGAGCAGTACTTC. Protein product: CASSPGAAGPGGAEQYF. The chain joins TRBV5-5 to TRBJ2-7; TRBD2 matches at 8 bases. The germline CDR1 and CDR2 sequences are SGHKS and YYEKEE (reference sequence). This CDR3 has 17 residues. Trimming removed 4 bases from V and 6 bases from J; junction bases left unmatched: 18.

The count of this clone is one. This chain uses TRBV4-3 with TRBJ1-1; possible D gene TRBD1, 5 bases. The CDR3 consists of 15 residues. Trimming took off 1 base at V and 5 bases at J, with 14 bases between the two ends. Germline V CDR1 and CDR2: LGHNA, YSLEER. DNA of the CDR3: TGCGCCAGCAGCCAAGGCTCTCCACGGGGGACTGAAGCTTTCTTT. It codes for CASSQGSPRGTEAFF.

A few counts support this clone. V gene TRBV29-1 combines with J gene TRBJ2-1; 8 bases agree with TRBD2. CDR1 SQVTM and CDR2 ANQGSEA come from the germline V gene. The CDR3 has 13 residues. The trim removed 7 bases at V and 4 bases at J, leaving 6 bases unmatched. The chain's CDR3 is CSGETSEYNEQFF. CDR3 coding DNA: TGCAGCGGCGAGACTAGCGAGTACAATGAGCAGTTCTTC.

This clone was recorded only once. The chain uses TRBV7-9 and TRBJ2-2, with a weak D call TRBD2 (6 bases). Germline loops: CDR1 SEHNR, CDR2 FQNEAQ (reference sequence). The CDR3 consists of 13 residues. V lost 5 bases, J lost 11 bases, and 15 bases lay in between. CDR3 loop: CASSLRLVPELFF. The CDR3 DNA reads as TGTGCCAGCAGCCTCAGACTAGTCCCTGAGCTGTTTTTT.

V usage is TRBV10-3 and J usage is TRBJ1-1, with 11 positions matching TRBD1. Germline lookup yields CDR1 ENHRY and CDR2 SYGVKD. The CDR3 covers 17 residues. J was trimmed by 0 bases and V by 5 bases; bases with no gene match: 8. In nucleotides, the CDR3 is TGTGCCATCAGTTATGGACAGGGGGCGAACATGAACACTGAAGCTTTCTTT. Translated, it gives CAISYGQGANMNTEAFF.

V is TRBV27 and J is TRBJ2-5, with TRBD1 identical over 9 bases. The CDR3 length is 15 residues. From germline, CDR1 is MNHEY and CDR2 SMNVEV (reference sequence). V dropped 8 bases and J dropped 5; count of bases not matched to a gene: 12. Written as DNA, the CDR3 is TGTGCCAGCCGGACAGGGGTCGGACGGCTGGAGACCCAGTACTTC. Its protein is CASRTGVGRLETQYF.

V gene TRBV24-1 combines with J gene TRBJ2-1, with 11 bases identical to TRBD1. Germline-derived CDR1 and CDR2 are KGHDR and SFDVKD. The CDR3 runs 15 residues. The V gene end was trimmed by 4 bases and the J gene end by 5 bases; junction bases not matched to a gene: 3. The CDR3 sequence: CATSDPGQGDNEQFF. CDR3 nucleotide sequence: TGTGCCACCAGTGACCCGGGACAGGGGGACAATGAGCAGTTCTTC.

V is TRBV28 and J is TRBJ1-2; no definite D call. Germline V gene sequence: CDR1 MDHEN, CDR2 SYDVKM. The CDR3 has 18 residues. The V end was cut by 5 bases, the J end by 8 bases, with 30 bases between. CDR3 in DNA: TGTGCCAGCAGTCGAGCGGCGAGTCTTCGAGCAGCCAGTTACGGCTACACCTTC. As protein: CASSRAASLRAASYGYTF.